One and the same sample provided the 11 T cell receptor beta chains below, sequenced in a study of cytomegalovirus exposure and HLA in healthy donors. Primers for the PCR totalled 60 Vbeta and 13 Jbeta. Here immunoSEQ multiplex PCR was the method, and the copy in TCRdb shows in-frame clones only, minus some. The top ten hold roughly 2.5% of the sample, which has approximately 100,000 clones, around 80% seen once. The sequenced sample was PBMCs. The source of these receptors is a female donor in good health and CMV-seronegative.

This clone was counted at least ten times. The V call is TRBV6-4, the J call TRBJ1-2; 7 bases match TRBD1. The CDR3 has 15 residues. CDR1 and CDR2 (germline): MRHNA, SNTAGT. Trimming at V came to 0 bases and at J to 7 bases, leaving 8 bases not matched to a gene. The CDR3 coding sequence is TGTGCCAGCAGTGACTCTACGACAGGGACTTTTGGCTACACCTTC. Its protein is CASSDSTTGTFGYTF.

This chain uses TRBV5-8 with TRBJ2-5; 10 bases align to TRBD1. CDR1 is SGHTS and CDR2 is YDEGEE in the germline V gene. CDR3 length: 16 amino acids. The V segment lost 4 bases and the J segment 4 bases; nucleotides outside the gene matches: 10. The CDR3: CASSPGWTGGVETQYF. In DNA form, the CDR3 reads TGTGCCAGCAGCCCCGGTTGGACAGGGGGGGTAGAGACCCAGTACTTC.

This rearrangement joins TRBV7-8 to TRBJ2-5; 7 bases agree with TRBD1. The CDR3 is 15 residues long. V lost 1 base to trimming and J lost 1 base; unmatched junction nucleotides: 3. Germline CDR1 SGHVS, CDR2 FQNEAQ. In DNA, the CDR3 is TGTGCCAGCAGCTTAGGGGGGACAGTCCAAGAGACCCAGTACTTC. Translation gives CASSLGGTVQETQYF.

The chain couples TRBV7-9 to TRBJ2-2, with 7 bases aligning to TRBD1. The CDR3 sequence is 14 residues long. CDR1 is SEHNR and CDR2 is FQNEAQ in the germline V gene (reference sequence). Trimming took 5 bases from V and 4 from J; bases not matched to a gene: 4. In nucleotides, the CDR3 is TGTGCCAGCAGCGACCACAGGGGCACCGGGGAGCTGTTTTTT. This codes for CASSDHRGTGELFF. The complete variable domain, with remaining parts taken from reference TRBV7-9 and TRBJ2-2, reads DTGVSQNPRHKITKRGQNVTFRCDPISEHNRLYWYRQTLGQGPEFLTYFQNEAQLEKSRLLSDRFSAERPKGSFSTLEIQRTEQGDSAMYLCASSDHRGTGELFFGEGSRLTVL.

V gene TRBV6-1 combines with J gene TRBJ2-1, with 12 bases lining up with TRBD2. The germline V gene encodes CDR1 MNHNS and CDR2 SASEGT. With 4 bases clipped from V and 13 bases from J, the junction kept 11 bases outside the gene matches. This CDR3 is built from 15 residues. In DNA, the CDR3 is TGTGCCAGCAGTGCAACCGGGACTAGCGGGCCCAACCAGTTCTTC. It encodes CASSATGTSGPNQFF.

The chain links TRBV6-4 to TRBJ2-3; TRBD2 might be the D (5 bases). The V and J ends lost 3 bases and 1 base respectively, with 11 bases between them. Per germline, CDR1 MRHNA and CDR2 SNTAGT. This CDR3 contains 15 residues. This CDR3 reads CASSDSNSGTDTQYF. In DNA form, the CDR3 reads TGTGCCAGCAGTGATAGTAATAGCGGCACAGATACGCAGTATTTT.

The gene calls are TRBV23-1 and TRBJ1-2; a weak D match, TRBD1 (6 bases). TRBV23-1 is an ORF for which the function is uncertain. The CDR3 contains 15 residues. Trimming took off 3 bases at V and 7 bases at J, with 18 bases between the two ends. The chain's CDR3 is CASSQEGGPVCGYTF. In DNA form, the CDR3 reads TGCGCCAGCAGTCAGGAGGGGGGGCCCGTCTGTGGCTACACCTTC.

This chain uses TRBV10-2 with TRBJ1-1; D remains unclear. V was trimmed by 2 bases and J by 5 bases, leaving 9 bases between them. CDR1 and CDR2 (germline): WSHSY, SAAADI. This CDR3 is built from 13 residues. Written as DNA, the CDR3 is TGCGCCAGCAGTGAGCGGGGTAGGACTGAAGCTTTCTTT. Amino acid sequence: CASSERGRTEAFF.

The chain couples TRBV4-3 to TRBJ2-4; 7 nucleotides agree with TRBD1. V lost 0 bases and J lost 3; bases outside the gene matches: 5. The CDR3 length is 16 residues. In germline, CDR1 is LGHNA, CDR2 YSLEER. The CDR3 DNA reads as TGCGCCAGCAGCCAAGAAGTGCAGGGGGTCAAAAACATTCAGTACTTC. Protein product: CASSQEVQGVKNIQYF.

The chain combines TRBV7-9 with TRBJ2-1, with 9 bases aligning to TRBD1. Germline CDR1 and CDR2: SEHNR and FQNEAQ (reference sequence). The ends lost 5 bases at V and 3 bases at J; junction bases unmatched: 5. The CDR3 consists of 15 residues. The CDR3 DNA follows: TGTGCCAGCAGCACCACGGGACAGGGCTACAATGAGCAGTTCTTC. It yields the protein CASSTTGQGYNEQFF.

This clone has just a few counts. The chain recombines TRBV4-3 with TRBJ1-2; 7 bases align to TRBD1. CDR3 length: 18 amino acids. V shed 1 base and J 0 bases; nucleotides not matched to a gene: 11. CDR1 and CDR2 from the germline V gene are LGHNA and YSLEER. The CDR3 nucleotides read TGCGCCAGCAGCCAAGGCGTTGCAGGGGGAGTCACTAACTATGGCTACACCTTC. This encodes CASSQGVAGGVTNYGYTF.